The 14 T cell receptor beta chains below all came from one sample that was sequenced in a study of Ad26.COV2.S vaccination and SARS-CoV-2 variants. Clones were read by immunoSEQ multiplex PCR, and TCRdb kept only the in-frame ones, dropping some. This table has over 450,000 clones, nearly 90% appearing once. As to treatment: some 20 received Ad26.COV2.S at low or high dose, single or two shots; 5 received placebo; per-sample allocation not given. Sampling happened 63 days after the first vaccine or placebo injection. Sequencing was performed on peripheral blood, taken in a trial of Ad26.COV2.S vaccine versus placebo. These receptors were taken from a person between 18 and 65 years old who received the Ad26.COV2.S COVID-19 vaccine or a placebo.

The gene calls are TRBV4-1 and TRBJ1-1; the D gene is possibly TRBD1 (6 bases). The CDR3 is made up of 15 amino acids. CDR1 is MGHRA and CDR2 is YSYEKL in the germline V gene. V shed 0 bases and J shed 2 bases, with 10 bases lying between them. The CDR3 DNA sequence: TGCGCCAGCAGCCAAGATGGCGGGGGCAACACTGAAGCTTTCTTT. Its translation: CASSQDGGGNTEAFF.

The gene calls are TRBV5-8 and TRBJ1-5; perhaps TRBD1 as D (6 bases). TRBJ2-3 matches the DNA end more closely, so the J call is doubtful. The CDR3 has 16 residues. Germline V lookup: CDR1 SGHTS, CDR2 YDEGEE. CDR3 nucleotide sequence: TGTGCCAGCAGCCCCCCTCAGGGGCTTAGCAATCAGCCCCAGTATTTT. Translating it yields CASSPPQGLSNQPQYF.

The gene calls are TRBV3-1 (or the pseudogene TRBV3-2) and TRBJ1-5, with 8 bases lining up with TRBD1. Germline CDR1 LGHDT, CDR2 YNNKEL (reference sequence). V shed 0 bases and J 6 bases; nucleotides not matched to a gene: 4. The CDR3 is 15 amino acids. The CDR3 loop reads CASSQDTGGGQPQHF. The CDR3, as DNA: TGTGCCAGCAGCCAAGACACAGGGGGAGGTCAGCCCCAGCATTTT.

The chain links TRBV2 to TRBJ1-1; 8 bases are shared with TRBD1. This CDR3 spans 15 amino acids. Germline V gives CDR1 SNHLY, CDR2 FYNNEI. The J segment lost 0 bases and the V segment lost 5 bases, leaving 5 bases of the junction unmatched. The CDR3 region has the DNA TGTGCCAGCAGTTCAGGGGGCATTGTGAACACTGAAGCTTTCTTT. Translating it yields CASSSGGIVNTEAFF.

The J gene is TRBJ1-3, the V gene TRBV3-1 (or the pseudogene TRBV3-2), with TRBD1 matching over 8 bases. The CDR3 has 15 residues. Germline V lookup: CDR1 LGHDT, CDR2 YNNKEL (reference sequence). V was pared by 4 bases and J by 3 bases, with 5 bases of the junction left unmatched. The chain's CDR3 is CASSRRTGIGNTIYF. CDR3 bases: TGTGCCAGCAGCCGAAGGACAGGGATTGGAAACACCATATATTTT.

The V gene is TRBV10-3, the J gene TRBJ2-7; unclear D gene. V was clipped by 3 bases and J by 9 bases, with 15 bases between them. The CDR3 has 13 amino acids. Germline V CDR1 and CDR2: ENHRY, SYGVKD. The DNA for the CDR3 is TGTGCCATCAGTGACAGACCGGACCTAGGGCAGTACTTC. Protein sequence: CAISDRPDLGQYF.

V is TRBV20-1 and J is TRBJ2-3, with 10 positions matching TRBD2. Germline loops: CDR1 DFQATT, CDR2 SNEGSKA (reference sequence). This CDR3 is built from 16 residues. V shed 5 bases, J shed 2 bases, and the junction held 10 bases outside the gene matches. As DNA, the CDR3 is TGCAGTGCTGGTGGACTAGCGGAAAATCCCACAGATACGCAGTATTTT. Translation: CSAGGLAENPTDTQYF.

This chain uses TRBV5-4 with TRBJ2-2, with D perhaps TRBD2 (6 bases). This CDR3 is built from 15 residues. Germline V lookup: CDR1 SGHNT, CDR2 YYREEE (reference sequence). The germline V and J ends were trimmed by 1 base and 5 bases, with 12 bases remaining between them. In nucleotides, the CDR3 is TGTGCCAGCAGCTTGTCGGGGGTTGAGACCGGGGAGCTGTTTTTT. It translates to CASSLSGVETGELFF.

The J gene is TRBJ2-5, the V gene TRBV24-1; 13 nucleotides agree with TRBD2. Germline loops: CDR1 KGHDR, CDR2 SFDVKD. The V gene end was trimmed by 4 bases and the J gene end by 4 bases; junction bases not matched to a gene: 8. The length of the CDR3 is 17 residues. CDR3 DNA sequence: TGTGCCACCAGTGACCCTGGACTAGCGGGAGCCAGAGAGACCCAGTACTTC. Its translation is CATSDPGLAGARETQYF.

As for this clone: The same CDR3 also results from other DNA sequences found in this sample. The CDR3 is CASSSPYEQYF. CDR3 DNA sequence: TGTGCCAGCAGTTCCCCATACGAGCAGTACTTC. The chain uses TRBV28 and TRBJ2-7; D gene unclear. CDR1 and CDR2 (germline): MDHEN, SYDVKM. The CDR3 has 11 residues. Trimming took off 4 bases at V and 4 bases at J, with 5 bases between the two ends.

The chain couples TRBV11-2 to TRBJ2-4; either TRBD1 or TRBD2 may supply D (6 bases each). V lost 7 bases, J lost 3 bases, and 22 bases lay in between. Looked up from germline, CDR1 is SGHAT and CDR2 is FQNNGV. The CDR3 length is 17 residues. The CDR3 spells CASTHPLGGRGKNIQYF. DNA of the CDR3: TGTGCCAGCACCCACCCGCTGGGGGGCCGGGGCAAAAACATTCAGTACTTC.

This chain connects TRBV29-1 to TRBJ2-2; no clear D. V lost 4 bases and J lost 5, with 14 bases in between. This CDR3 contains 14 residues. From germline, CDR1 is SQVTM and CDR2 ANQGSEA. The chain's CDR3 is CSVGVRTGTGELFF. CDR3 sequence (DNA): TGCAGCGTTGGGGTCAGAACCGGAACCGGGGAGCTGTTTTTT.

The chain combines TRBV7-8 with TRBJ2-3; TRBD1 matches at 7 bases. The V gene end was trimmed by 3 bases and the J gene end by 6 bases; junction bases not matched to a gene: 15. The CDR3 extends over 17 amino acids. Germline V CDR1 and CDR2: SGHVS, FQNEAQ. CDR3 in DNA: TGTGCCAGCAGCTTTCTATTTTGGGACAGACGACAGGATACGCAGTATTTT. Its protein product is CASSFLFWDRRQDTQYF.

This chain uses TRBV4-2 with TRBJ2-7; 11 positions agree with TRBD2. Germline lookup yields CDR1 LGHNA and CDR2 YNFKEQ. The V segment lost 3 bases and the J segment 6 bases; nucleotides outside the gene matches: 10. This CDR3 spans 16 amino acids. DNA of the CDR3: TGTGCCAGCAGCCAGCACCCAGGGCTAGCGGGAGGCGAGCAGTACTTC. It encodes CASSQHPGLAGGEQYF.